Following are 6 T cell receptor beta chains from one sample sequenced in a study of cytomegalovirus exposure and HLA in healthy donors. With 60 Vbeta and 13 Jbeta primers, the PCR was carried out. Produced via immunoSEQ multiplex PCR; TCRdb's table is partial and in-frame only. Of about 130,000 clones listed, approximately 80% are singletons. Specimen: PBMCs. These TCRs come from a man aged 35-49 years in good health and CMV-seronegative.

V usage is TRBV30 and J usage is TRBJ2-7; D is ambiguous. Per the germline V gene, CDR1 is GTSNPN and CDR2 is SVGIG (reference sequence). CDR3 length: 12 amino acids. V was shortened by 3 bases and J by 1 base, with 7 bases between the two germline ends. CDR3 nucleotides: TGTGCCTGGAGGGTAGATTCCTACGAGCAGTACTTC. It codes for CAWRVDSYEQYF.

The chain uses TRBV13 and TRBJ2-7, with a possible D match to TRBD1 (6 bases). This CDR3 contains 15 residues. Germline lookup yields CDR1 PRHDT and CDR2 FYEKMQ (reference sequence). V was trimmed by 5 bases and J by 3 bases, leaving 17 bases between them. CDR3 sequence reads: CASSRRTVSHYEQYF. The DNA for the CDR3 is TGTGCCAGCAGCAGGAGGACAGTTTCCCACTACGAGCAGTACTTC. The entire variable domain, with the rest obtained from reference TRBV13 and TRBJ2-7, is as follows: AAGVIQSPRHLIKEKRETATLKCYPIPRHDTVYWYQQGPGQDPQFLISFYEKMQSDKGSIPDRFSAQQFSDYHSELNMSSLELGDSALYFCASSRRTVSHYEQYFGPGTRLTVT.

This clone was found once. The chain combines TRBV19 with TRBJ1-2; a weak D match, TRBD1 (6 bases). The CDR3 covers 17 residues. V gave up 0 bases and J gave up 2 bases, with 16 bases separating them. CDR1 is LNHDA, CDR2 SQIVND, per germline (reference sequence). This CDR3 reads CASSIEHSPTGNYGYTF. The CDR3 DNA sequence: TGTGCCAGTAGTATAGAGCACTCCCCAACAGGGAACTATGGCTACACCTTC.

The rearrangement joins TRBV28 to TRBJ1-6; 7 bases line up with TRBD1. The trim removed 6 bases at V and 10 bases at J, leaving 9 bases unmatched. Germline V gene lookup returns CDR1 MDHEN and CDR2 SYDVKM. The CDR3 loop spans 14 amino acids. In DNA, the CDR3 is TGTGCCAGCAGCGCCGACAGGGAAAGCTCACCCCTCCACTTT. This sequence encodes CASSADRESSPLHF.

V gene TRBV10-3 combines with J gene TRBJ1-2; 9 nucleotides line up with TRBD1. The CDR3 length is 16 residues. Looked up from germline, CDR1 is ENHRY and CDR2 is SYGVKD. Trimming took 6 bases from V and 0 from J; bases not matched to a gene: 8. The CDR3 DNA sequence: TGTGCCATCAGACCCGACAGGGGGGAAGCTAACTATGGCTACACCTTC. Residues: CAIRPDRGEANYGYTF.

The chain is built from TRBV13 and TRBJ2-7; 8 positions match TRBD1. The CDR3 is 17 residues long. V gave up 1 base and J gave up 3 bases; unmatched junction bases: 11. Germline lookup yields CDR1 PRHDT and CDR2 FYEKMQ (reference sequence). The CDR3 reads CASSLAGLSGQGYEQYF. The CDR3 nucleotides are TGTGCCAGCAGCTTAGCGGGCCTGAGCGGACAGGGCTACGAGCAGTACTTC.